The rows below give T cell receptor beta chains drawn from one sample of a study of blood T cell repertoires in COVID-19. Libraries were prepared by immunoSEQ multiplex PCR; TCRdb keeps only in-frame clonotypes and omits some of them. This repertoire shows about 90,000 clones, approximately 88% found once; its top ten account for roughly a third. The specimen sequenced was peripheral blood. The receptor set was obtained from a woman aged 80 or over with active or convalescent COVID-19. The CDR3 runs from the conserved cysteine through the conserved F or W. The order of the fields is clone size, V gene, D gene, J gene, CDR3 protein, CDR3 DNA. A D gene is named only where the DNA matches it firmly. The size entry is marked missing in some rows and otherwise reads once, few, many or a size class.

>-|TRBV3-1/TRBV3-2|TRBD2|TRBJ2-7
CASSGTSGSYEQYF
TGTGCCAGCAGCGGGACTAGCGGGAGCTACGAGCAGTACTTC
>once|TRBV6-5|TRBD1|TRBJ2-5
CASHPRDRGGAQYF
TGTGCCAGCCACCCCCGAGACAGGGGGGGGGCCCAGTACTTC
>-|TRBV5-1|-|TRBJ1-1
CASSPGNLPYNTEAFF
TGCGCCAGCAGCCCCGGGAATTTACCTTATAACACTGAAGCTTTCTTT
>few|TRBV2|-|TRBJ1-1
CASSVGVGGTEAFF
TGTGCCAGCAGTGTCGGGGTGGGGGGCACTGAAGCTTTCTTT
>few|TRBV19|TRBD1|TRBJ2-2
CASKRDRGFTGELFF
TGTGCCAGTAAGAGGGACAGGGGGTTCACCGGGGAGCTGTTTTTT
>-|TRBV4-1|-|TRBJ1-2
CASSPSLGGAYGYTF
TGCGCCAGCAGCCCCTCTCTGGGAGGGGCCTATGGCTACACCTTC
>few|TRBV2|-|TRBJ1-2
CASSERNQGNGYTF
TGTGCCAGCAGTGAACGCAACCAGGGTAACGGCTACACCTTC
>-|TRBV7-9|TRBD2|TRBJ2-3
CASTPLSGGVSTDTQYF
TGTGCCAGCACCCCCCTTAGCGGGGGGGTGAGCACAGATACGCAGTATTTT
>-|TRBV14|-|TRBJ2-1
CASSHRRKSSYNEQFF
TGTGCCAGCAGCCACCGGCGGAAGAGCTCCTACAATGAGCAGTTCTTC
>-|TRBV10-3|-|TRBJ1-1
CATQRGDVTEAFF
TGTGCCACCCAGCGGGGGGACGTCACTGAAGCTTTCTTT
>-|TRBV7-9|TRBD2|TRBJ2-5
CASSSTGGEVETQYF
TGTGCCAGCAGCTCGACGGGAGGGGAGGTGGAGACCCAGTACTTC
>few|TRBV7-2|-|TRBJ1-1
CASSPRTVSEAFF
TGTGCCAGCAGCCCCCGGACAGTCTCTGAAGCTTTCTTT
>-|TRBV12-5|TRBD2|TRBJ2-1
CASGLVPKREGSNEQFF
TGTGCTAGTGGTTTGGTCCCAAAACGGGAGGGATCCAATGAGCAGTTCTTC
>-|TRBV4-2|TRBD2|TRBJ2-1
CASSQVPGTSPMEQFF
TGTGCCAGCAGCCAAGTACCGGGGACTAGCCCTATGGAGCAGTTCTTC
>-|TRBV19|TRBD1|TRBJ1-5
CASKQGARGNQPQHF
TGTGCCAGCAAACAGGGGGCGCGGGGCAATCAGCCCCAGCATTTT
>-|TRBV5-1|TRBD1|TRBJ2-7
CASSLGTGKYEQYF
TGCGCCAGCAGCTTGGGGACAGGGAAGTACGAGCAGTACTTC
>-|TRBV29-1|-|TRBJ2-7
CSVGGSSYEQYF
TGCAGCGTTGGAGGATCAAGCTACGAGCAGTACTTC
>-|TRBV4-1|TRBD1|TRBJ1-5
CASSQDSWDSIERKPQHF
TGCGCCAGCAGCCAAGATTCGTGGGACAGCATCGAGAGGAAGCCCCAGCATTTT
>-|TRBV3-1/TRBV3-2|-|TRBJ1-1
CASRRAGRDMNTEAFF
TGTGCCAGCAGGCGCGCAGGGAGGGACATGAACACTGAAGCTTTCTTT
>-|TRBV28|TRBD1|TRBJ1-3
CASSDRGRTGNTIYF
TGTGCCAGCAGCGACAGGGGCCGGACCGGAAACACCATATATTTT
>-|TRBV7-9|-|TRBJ2-3
CASEDSDTQYF
TGTGCCAGCGAGGACTCTGATACGCAGTATTTT
>-|TRBV28|-|TRBJ2-7
CASSRHGEQYF
TGTGCCAGCAGTCGCCACGGCGAGCAGTACTTC
>-|TRBV5-1|-|TRBJ2-2
CASSSRGRGTGELFF
TGCGCCAGCAGCTCACGCGGGCGGGGTACCGGGGAGCTGTTTTTT
>once|TRBV3-1/TRBV3-2|TRBD2|TRBJ2-1
CASSQIASGGHNEQFF
TGTGCCAGCAGCCAAATCGCTAGCGGGGGACACAATGAGCAGTTCTTC
>-|TRBV7-2|TRBD2|TRBJ2-3
CASSLDLAGRDTQYF
TGTGCCAGCAGCTTAGATCTAGCGGGGAGGGATACGCAGTATTTT
>few|TRBV6-6|-|TRBJ1-4
CASSYSPNEKLFF
TGTGCCAGCAGTTACTCCCCAAATGAAAAACTGTTTTTT
>-|TRBV10-3|TRBD2|TRBJ2-3
CASGLAGGDTQYF
TGTGCCTCAGGCCTAGCGGGGGGAGATACGCAGTATTTT
>-|TRBV23-1|-|TRBJ2-1
CASSRKSSYNEQFF
TGCGCCAGCAGTCGAAAGAGCTCCTACAATGAGCAGTTCTTC
>few|TRBV7-2|-|TRBJ1-5
CASSQNVGGQPQHF
TGTGCCAGCAGCCAGAACGTGGGAGGTCAGCCCCAGCATTTT
>-|TRBV19|-|TRBJ1-5
CASSIGDRDNQPQHF
TGTGCCAGTAGTATCGGTGACAGAGACAATCAGCCCCAGCATTTT
>-|TRBV7-2|-|TRBJ1-3
CASSVLGVVGGNTIYF
TGTGCCAGCAGCGTACTCGGGGTGGTGGGTGGAAACACCATATATTTT
>-|TRBV15|-|TRBJ2-2
CATSRDLAGELFF
TGTGCCACCAGCAGAGATCTCGCCGGGGAGCTGTTTTTT
>-|TRBV11-3|TRBD2|TRBJ2-1
CASSPPSGGAYEQFF
TGTGCCAGCAGCCCCCCTAGCGGGGGGGCATATGAGCAGTTCTTC
>-|TRBV2|-|TRBJ1-1
CASSGVAGNTEAFF
TGTGCCAGCAGTGGAGTGGCGGGGAACACTGAAGCTTTCTTT
>-|TRBV29-1|-|TRBJ2-1
CSVEGQLNEQFF
TGCAGCGTGGAGGGACAGCTCAATGAGCAGTTCTTC
>-|TRBV7-9|-|TRBJ1-4
CASSLLPWATNEKLFF
TGTGCCAGCAGCCTACTACCTTGGGCAACTAATGAAAAACTGTTTTTT
>-|TRBV6-2/TRBV6-3|-|TRBJ2-2
CASSYLRGDTGELFF
TGTGCCAGCAGTTACCTCAGGGGCGACACCGGGGAGCTGTTTTTT
>-|TRBV6-2/TRBV6-3|TRBD2|TRBJ2-1
CASSYSSGGYNEQFF
TGTGCCAGCAGTTACTCGAGCGGGGGCTACAATGAGCAGTTCTTC
>-|TRBV3-1/TRBV3-2|TRBD1|TRBJ2-6
CASSPIPGTGGSGANVLTF
TGTGCCAGCAGCCCCATACCTGGGACAGGGGGCTCTGGGGCCAACGTCCTGACTTTC
>few|TRBV15|-|TRBJ1-6
CATSRREGSYNSPLHF
TGTGCCACCAGCAGAAGGGAGGGCAGTTATAATTCACCCCTCCACTTT
>-|TRBV7-9|-|TRBJ1-4
CASSPSGFNEKLFF
TGTGCCAGCAGCCCCTCGGGTTTTAATGAAAAACTGTTTTTT
>-|TRBV6-2/TRBV6-3|-|TRBJ2-7
CASSYASIIRQGLAYEQYF
TGTGCCAGCAGTTATGCATCTATAATTCGACAGGGACTTGCCTACGAGCAGTACTTC
>-|TRBV5-1|TRBD1|TRBJ1-1
CASSRGQGITEAFF
TGCGCCAGCAGCAGGGGACAGGGGATCACTGAAGCTTTCTTT
>-|TRBV5-8|TRBD2|TRBJ2-1
CASSHLSGTSGYNEQFF
TGTGCCAGCAGCCACCTCTCCGGGACTAGCGGATACAATGAGCAGTTCTTC
>-|TRBV6-5|-|TRBJ1-2
CASSYLGGEGYGYTF
TGTGCCAGCAGTTACTTGGGGGGGGAGGGATATGGCTACACCTTC
>-|TRBV28|TRBD1|TRBJ1-2
CAMSTGIGYGYTF
TGTGCCATGTCGACAGGGATCGGCTATGGCTACACCTTC
>-|TRBV4-1|TRBD2|TRBJ2-2
CASSQEGGSGSAGELFF
TGCGCCAGCAGCCAAGAGGGAGGGTCAGGGTCGGCCGGGGAGCTGTTTTTT
>-|TRBV30|-|TRBJ1-6
CACTDRSSYNSPLHF
TGTGCCTGCACCGACAGAAGCTCCTATAATTCACCCCTCCACTTT
>-|TRBV6-1|-|TRBJ1-5
CASSEVRDSNQPQHF
TGTGCCAGCAGTGAGGTCAGGGATAGCAATCAGCCCCAGCATTTT
>-|TRBV5-4|-|TRBJ2-3
CASTHGGSTDTQYF
TGTGCCAGCACCCACGGGGGTAGCACAGATACGCAGTATTTT
>-|TRBV6-1|TRBD1|TRBJ1-6
CASSEGGTGFRPLHF
TGTGCCAGCAGTGAAGGGGGGACAGGTTTTCGACCCCTCCACTTT
>-|TRBV5-5|TRBD1|TRBJ1-2
CASSWTGGGANYGYTF
TGTGCCAGCAGTTGGACAGGGGGGGGAGCTAACTATGGCTACACCTTC
>-|TRBV29-1|-|TRBJ1-1
CSVVRDFNTEAFF
TGCAGCGTTGTCAGAGACTTTAACACTGAAGCTTTCTTT
>-|TRBV19|-|TRBJ2-7
CASTAEGDTYEQYF
TGTGCCAGCACCGCCGAGGGGGATACCTACGAGCAGTACTTC